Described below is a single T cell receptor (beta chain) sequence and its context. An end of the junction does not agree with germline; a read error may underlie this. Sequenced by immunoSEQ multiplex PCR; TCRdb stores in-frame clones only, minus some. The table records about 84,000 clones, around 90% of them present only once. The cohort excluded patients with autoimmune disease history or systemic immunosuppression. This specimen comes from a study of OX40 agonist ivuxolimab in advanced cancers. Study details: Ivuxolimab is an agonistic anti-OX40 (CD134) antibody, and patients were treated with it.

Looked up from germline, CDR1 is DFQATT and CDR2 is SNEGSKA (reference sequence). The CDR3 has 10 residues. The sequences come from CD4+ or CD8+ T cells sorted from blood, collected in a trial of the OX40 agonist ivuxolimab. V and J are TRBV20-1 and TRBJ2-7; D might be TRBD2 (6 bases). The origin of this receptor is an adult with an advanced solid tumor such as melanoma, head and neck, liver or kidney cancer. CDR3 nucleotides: TGCAGTGCCGACCGGGGACTCTCTAACTTC. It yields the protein CSADRGLSNF.